This entry concerns a single T cell receptor beta chain. The antigen this receptor binds is unknown. Per-base qualities were not stored, and no clone one base away is much larger. The library was obtained by 5' RACE. The instrument given in TCRdb is Illumina HiSeq 2500. A second PCR of roughly 7 to 11 cycles was performed with a sample-barcoded 5' primer and a J-beta primer mix. A unique molecular identifier was introduced onto each TCR beta cDNA molecule by a template-switch 5' adaptor carrying 12 random nucleotides. At least 2.5 million CDR3-containing paired-end reads were obtained from each sample. The Mint cDNA synthesis kit, primed by a TRBC-specific oligonucleotide, was used to synthesize first-strand cDNA from all RNA. After uracil-DNA glycosylase treatment, a first 18-cycle PCR used universal primers M1SS and BC2_uni_R on all cDNA. As for how the authors treated the data: Normalization of each sample was performed by random selection of 1 million high-quality reads, each carrying a distinct molecular identifier. Instead of being binned into consensus sequences, reads that shared molecular identifiers were thrown out. MiTCR, with a Q25 quality threshold and the strictest error-elimination algorithm, was used for CDR3 identification, clonotype clustering and error correction. A nonparametric unseen species model with Euler transformation was used to estimate a lower bound on total TCR beta diversity. TCRdb redid the processing of the public reads, applying fastp at Q25 and MiXCR, and retained in-frame beta chains. Every CDR3 protein is listed once, alongside the most common genes and DNA of its rows. The V and J calls, along with clone size, are taken from TCRdb and not from the paper's own processing. The sample includes about 1.4 million distinct CDR3 sequences, with approximately 59% observed a single time. The ten top clones hold 5.5% to 8% of the sample.

This entry belongs to a study of blood T cells in healthy people across ages (dated by TCRdb to 2014 to 2015). Context from the whole study: In model experiments, template switching captured roughly one uniquely barcoded TCR beta cDNA molecule for every two T cells. Age-related changes in TCR beta repertoire diversity were measured in the study by deep sequencing normalized with unique cDNA molecular identifiers. To avoid experimental bias, donors of different ages were distributed randomly across sequencing lanes. The donors were split into four age groups: young (average 16 years), middle-aged (39), aged (about 56) and long-lived (approximately 80). Using the same blood draw, the study looked at two additional independent replicas of 1 million unique cDNA reads for two donors, one aged 18 to 30 and the other aged 80 or older.

Donors were a few dozen systemically healthy Caucasian individuals from Russia aged about 6 to 100 years. Around 9.7 milliliters of peripheral blood were collected from each donor into EDTA-treated Vacutainer tubes. Ficoll-Paque density-gradient centrifugation was used to isolate PBMCs, with at least 7 million per sample. Trizol reagent was used to extract total RNA from the PBMCs, yielding at least 5 micrograms per sample. For every donor, flow cytometry on a PBMC aliquot measured the percentage of naive CD45RAhigh/CD27high T cells. Overall study outcomes, separate from this receptor: Bulk unsorted PBMC profiling prevented conclusive comparison of naive and antigen-experienced compartments. Observed TCR beta diversity correlated strongly with the percentage of naive T cells measured by flow cytometry. Compared with the aged group, the long-lived group had more naive CD4+ T cells, fewer expanded clones and increased TCR diversity, a pattern suggesting age selection. Observed TCR beta diversity per million T cells fell roughly linearly with age, and a significant reduction was already apparent by age around 40. Estimates of total diversity from one million sequenced T cells were regarded as lower bounds and underestimates. Because the CMV infection status of the donors was unknown, age-related changes in expanded clonotypes may potentially have been confounded.

For CDR1 and CDR2, the germline V gene (reference sequence) lists DFQATT and SNEGSKA. The CDR3 runs 15 residues from the cysteine to the phenylalanine. The sequence is cut down to CDR3 DNA, 45 bases in frame from base 1. A distance of 11 bases separates the germline ends of V and J, which lose 0 bases and 2 bases respectively. This chain joins TRBV20-1 to TRBJ2-1; 5 matching bases give a weak D call of TRBD2. This sequence originates from a man younger than 35 in good health. Sequencing was done on a sample of blood. The CDR3 amino acid sequence is: CSARDGERAYNEQFF. The nucleotide sequence is TGCAGTGCTAGAGATGGGGAGAGAGCCTACAATGAGCAGTTCTTC.